The 22 T cell receptor beta chains below were found in one sample sequenced in a study of spatial heterogeneity in lung cancer. TCRdb re-analysed the 5' RACE reads in MiXCR, keeping a single row per CDR3 protein. The sample holds 60,000 or so distinct CDR3 sequences; under 7.5% are singletons and the top ten take under 15%. The time point denotes: sample taken at primary tumor resection. Specimen: PBMCs, collected at surgery. These receptors were collected from a female donor with early-stage non-small cell lung cancer.

This clonotype was recorded many times. This rearrangement joins TRBV7-9 to TRBJ1-5, with 7 nucleotides matching TRBD1. This CDR3 spans 14 amino acids. Germline V gene data show CDR1 as SEHNR and CDR2 as FQNEAQ (reference sequence). Unmatched junction bases numbered 5, after V lost 6 bases and J lost 3 bases. In DNA form, the CDR3 reads TGTGCCAGCAGAGATGGGACAGACAATCAGCCCCAGCATTTT. Encoded protein: CASRDGTDNQPQHF.

The sample holds many counts of this clonotype. This chain links TRBV18 with TRBJ2-3, with TRBD1 matching over 7 bases. This CDR3 is 14 amino acids long. Trimming removed 10 bases from V and 0 bases from J; junction bases left unmatched: 7. Germline loops: CDR1 KGHSH, CDR2 LQKENI. CDR3 nucleotides: TGTGCCACCCAACCGGACAGGAGCACAGATACGCAGTATTTT. Translated, it gives CATQPDRSTDTQYF.

This clonotype has a count of ten or more. The chain joins TRBV5-5 to TRBJ2-3; 8 bases are a match to TRBD1. Trimming took 0 bases from V and 4 from J; bases not matched to a gene: 10. Germline assignment: CDR1 SGHKS and CDR2 YYEKEE (reference sequence). This CDR3 is 17 amino acids long. CDR3 sequence: CASSLGQGLGFADTQYF. CDR3 in DNA: TGTGCCAGCAGCTTGGGACAGGGGCTGGGGTTCGCAGATACGCAGTATTTT.

This clonotype has a count of ten or more. CDR3 amino acids: CAIRGLTGPNSPLHF. CDR3 bases: TGTGCCATCAGGGGTCTTACGGGGCCTAATTCACCCCTCCACTTT. The gene calls are TRBV10-3 and TRBJ1-6; TRBD1 might be the D (5 bases). The V end lost 6 bases, the J end lost 6 bases, and 15 bases lay between the germline ends. Germline CDR1 ENHRY, CDR2 SYGVKD. The CDR3 length is 15 residues.

This clonotype was detected a few times. The chain has TRBV7-3 and TRBJ2-1, with no clear D. The CDR3 loop spans 14 amino acids. CDR1 is SGHTA and CDR2 is FQGTGA in the germline V gene. V lost 2 bases and J 1 base, leaving 6 bases between the germline ends. CDR3: CASSLDWSYNEQFF. DNA for the CDR3: TGTGCCAGCAGCTTAGACTGGTCCTACAATGAGCAGTTCTTC.

This clonotype came up many times. CDR3 loop: CASSPRQGSTGELFF. CDR3 DNA: TGCGCCAGCAGCCCCAGACAGGGGTCAACCGGGGAGCTGTTTTTT. The chain joins TRBV5-1 to TRBJ2-2; TRBD1 matches 8 bases. Germline V gene lookup returns CDR1 SGHRS and CDR2 YFSETQ. This CDR3 spans 15 amino acids. J lost 5 bases, V lost 4 bases, and 7 bases had no gene match.

This clonotype has ten or more counts. This sequence joins TRBV5-1 and TRBJ2-2; unclear D gene. CDR1 SGHRS and CDR2 YFSETQ come from the germline V gene. CDR3 length: 12 residues. Trimming removed 8 bases at V and 2 bases at J, with 7 bases between. CDR3 in DNA: TGCGCCAGTCAGCTTAACACCGGGGAGCTGTTTTTT. This translates into CASQLNTGELFF.

This sequence joins TRBV6-5 and TRBJ1-3; D gene unclear. There are 13 residues in the CDR3. V was pared by 2 bases and J by 8 bases, with 10 bases between. Germline loops: CDR1 MNHEY, CDR2 SVGAGI. The DNA of the CDR3 is TGTGCCAGCAGTTACCGGGCCGGAGACACCATATATTTT. This translates into CASSYRAGDTIYF.

This clonotype was counted between two and nine times. The chain joins TRBV5-5 to TRBJ2-1, with D possibly matching TRBD1 (6 bases). This CDR3 contains 15 residues. The V end lost 4 bases, the J end lost 7 bases, and 18 bases lay between the germline ends. CDR1 and CDR2 from the germline V gene are SGHKS and YYEKEE (reference sequence). The CDR3 DNA is TGTGCCAGCAGCCCGGGACACGCGGAGGTTAATGAGCAGTTCTTC. Protein: CASSPGHAEVNEQFF.

A few counts support this clonotype. This sequence joins TRBV27 and TRBJ2-7; 11 bases fit TRBD1. The CDR3 has 15 residues. J gave up 6 bases and V 0 bases, and 4 bases lay outside the gene matches. From germline, CDR1 is MNHEY and CDR2 SMNVEV (reference sequence). The CDR3 loop is CASSLSRDRGTEQYV. CDR3 coding DNA: TGTGCCAGCAGTTTATCCCGGGACAGGGGGACCGAGCAGTACGTC.

A few counts support this clonotype. The chain recombines TRBV5-1 with TRBJ2-2; possible D gene TRBD1, 5 bases. In germline, CDR1 is SGHRS, CDR2 YFSETQ. Trimming cost V 6 bases and J 6 bases, with 18 bases left between them. CDR3 size: 15 residues. CDR3 in amino acids: CASTVQGRSPGELFF. The CDR3 region has the DNA TGCGCCAGCACCGTTCAGGGAAGGTCTCCCGGGGAGCTGTTTTTT.

Ten or more counts support this clonotype. The rearrangement uses TRBV5-1 and TRBJ2-1, with a tentative D call TRBD1 (5 bases). The CDR3 extends over 15 amino acids. V lost 1 base and J 2 bases, leaving 10 bases between the germline ends. Germline V gene lookup returns CDR1 SGHRS and CDR2 YFSETQ. This CDR3 reads CASSLSGSTYNEQFF. In DNA, the CDR3 is TGCGCCAGCAGCTTGTCAGGGTCCACCTACAATGAGCAGTTCTTC.

The sample holds many counts of this clonotype. The V call is TRBV9, the J call TRBJ2-1, with D possibly TRBD1 on 6 matching bases. Trimming shortened V by 4 bases and J by 0 bases, and 17 bases separated the two germline ends. There are 17 residues in the CDR3. Germline V gene data show CDR1 as SGDLS and CDR2 as YYNGEE. The CDR3 DNA reads TGTGCCAGCAGCCCCCGACCGACAGGATTCTCCTACAATGAGCAGTTCTTC. Translating it yields CASSPRPTGFSYNEQFF.

In this sample, this clonotype turned up a few times. The chain has TRBV24-1 and TRBJ1-2; 7 positions match TRBD1. The CDR3 contains 13 residues. V was clipped by 9 bases and J by 4 bases; unmatched bases: 7. Germline CDR1 KGHDR, CDR2 SFDVKD. The CDR3, as DNA: TGTGCCACCGGACAGGATGATGGCTATGGCTACACCTTC. Protein: CATGQDDGYGYTF.

In its sample, this clonotype was seen many times. The chain uses TRBV12-3 or TRBV12-4 and TRBJ1-4, with no clear D. This CDR3 is 14 amino acids long. Trimming removed 2 bases from V and 1 base from J, with 5 bases in between. The CDR3 sequence is CASSLSGTNEKLFF. As DNA, the CDR3 is TGTGCCAGCAGTTTATCAGGAACTAATGAAAAACTGTTTTTT.

Many counts were recorded for this clonotype. The V and J genes are TRBV6-6 and TRBJ2-3; tentatively, D is TRBD1 (6 bases). This CDR3 spans 14 amino acids. Trimming cost V 7 bases and J 0 bases, with 11 bases left between them. CDR1 MNHNY and CDR2 SVGAGI come from the germline V gene (reference sequence). The CDR3 DNA is TGTGCCAGCACCTTTACAGGGAGCACAGATACGCAGTATTTT. Residues: CASTFTGSTDTQYF.

Only one count was recorded for this clonotype. This chain links TRBV6-1 with TRBJ2-3; D is unresolved. The germline V gene encodes CDR1 MNHNS and CDR2 SASEGT. The CDR3 has 12 amino acids. Between the trimmed V and J ends, which lost 6 bases and 4 bases, there was a span of 8 bases. CDR3 nucleotides: TGTGCCAGCAGGGAGTTGGCAGATACGCAGTATTTT. This codes for CASRELADTQYF.

A few counts support this clonotype. The chain is built from TRBV28 and TRBJ2-3; D gene ambiguous. Trimming removed 4 bases at V and 1 base at J, with 6 bases between. CDR1 MDHEN and CDR2 SYDVKM come from the germline V gene. There are 13 residues in the CDR3. The CDR3 protein is CASSWTGTDTQYF. The CDR3 DNA reads TGTGCCAGCAGTTGGACGGGCACAGATACGCAGTATTTT.

This clonotype was seen ten or more times. The chain carries TRBV28 and TRBJ1-2; 8 bases align to TRBD1. Germline V gene lookup returns CDR1 MDHEN and CDR2 SYDVKM. The CDR3 has 15 amino acids. With 3 bases clipped from V and 6 bases from J, the junction kept 9 bases outside the gene matches. The CDR3: CASSLGQGARNGYTF. In DNA, the CDR3 is TGTGCCAGCAGTTTGGGGCAGGGGGCGCGCAATGGCTACACCTTC.

This clonotype appeared a few times. The V and J genes are TRBV7-9 and TRBJ1-1, with a tentative D call TRBD1 (6 bases). This CDR3 is 11 amino acids long. The V gene lost 6 bases and the J gene lost 5 bases, with 7 bases spanning the gap. Germline CDR1 SEHNR, CDR2 FQNEAQ (reference sequence). This chain's CDR3 is CASRRGTEAFF. CDR3 in DNA: TGTGCCAGCAGGAGGGGGACTGAAGCTTTCTTT.

In this sample, this clonotype turned up many times. The J gene is TRBJ2-1, the V gene TRBV7-8; tentative D call: TRBD1 (6 bases). Trimming removed 5 bases at V and 8 bases at J, with 25 bases between. Germline V gene lookup returns CDR1 SGHVS and CDR2 FQNEAQ. This CDR3 has 17 residues. The CDR3 is CASSPDRPRGEGDEQFF. CDR3 sequence (DNA): TGTGCCAGCAGCCCCGACAGGCCTCGGGGCGAGGGGGATGAGCAGTTCTTC.

In its sample, this clonotype was seen many times. The rearrangement joins TRBV5-1 to TRBJ1-5; no firm D call. V was cut by 2 bases and J by 7 bases, with 7 bases left in between. Germline CDR1 SGHRS, CDR2 YFSETQ. The CDR3 has 12 residues. CDR3 sequence (DNA): TGCGCCAGCAGCTTCACAGACCAGCCCCAGCATTTT. This translates into CASSFTDQPQHF.